This paragraph covers one T cell receptor (beta chain) sequence. This record belongs to a study of blood T cell repertoires in COVID-19. Study-wide context: Material from acute and convalescent COVID-19 was sourced from the United States, Italy and Spain.

Sequenced by immunoSEQ multiplex PCR; TCRdb stores in-frame clones only, minus some. Of 55,000 to 75,000 clones in the sample, 80% were seen once. The CDR3 has 14 amino acids. Deletions cut 3 bases from V and 1 base from J, with 9 bases between. Per germline, CDR1 SGHAT and CDR2 FQNNGV. Sequenced sample: peripheral blood. The source of this sequence is a man aged 65 to 85 who had recovered from COVID-19. This rearrangement joins TRBV11-2 to TRBJ1-1; D may be TRBD1 (6 bases). CDR3 region: CASSFSRGNTEAFF. For the CDR3, the DNA is TGTGCCAGCAGCTTTTCCAGGGGGAACACTGAAGCTTTCTTT. The full variable domain, in which reference TRBV11-2 and TRBJ1-1 provide the parts outside the CDR3, is EAGVAQSPRYKIIEKRQSVAFWCNPISGHATLYWYQQILGQGPKLLIQFQNNGVVDDSQLPKDRFSAERLKGVDSTLKIQPAKLEDSAVYLCASSFSRGNTEAFFGQGTRLTVV.